These 16 T cell receptor beta chains came from one sample sequenced in a study of blood T cells in healthy people across ages (dated by TCRdb to 2014 to 2015). Library method: 5' RACE. For sequencing, an Illumina HiSeq 2500 was employed. A second PCR of roughly 7 to 11 cycles was performed with a sample-barcoded 5' primer and a J-beta primer mix. TCRdb itself trimmed the public reads at Q25 with fastp, ran MiXCR and retained productive beta chains. One record per CDR3 amino acid sequence lists the most common genes and DNA. This sample lists about 1,400,000 distinct CDR3 sequences; about 43% were detected once. The ten largest account for approximately 7.9% of the sample. The sample consisted of blood. All receptors come from a woman in her late teens or twenties in good health.

The chain links TRBV20-1 to TRBJ2-1; no clear D. V lost 7 bases and J 5 bases, leaving 21 bases between the germline ends. The CDR3 covers 15 residues. Germline values: CDR1 DFQATT, CDR2 SNEGSKA (reference sequence). CDR3 protein: CSVPNRRLFNNEQFF. CDR3 coding DNA: TGCAGTGTTCCTAATCGGAGACTCTTCAACAATGAGCAGTTCTTC.

J is TRBJ2-2 and V is TRBV10-3; 7 bases match TRBD2. The CDR3 totals 15 residues. Germline V gives CDR1 ENHRY, CDR2 SYGVKD. V lost 5 bases and J lost 3; bases outside the gene matches: 6. The CDR3 coding sequence is TGTGCCATCAGTTCCAGCCGGGGGGACACCGGGGAGCTGTTTTTT. Translated, it gives CAISSSRGDTGELFF.

The rearrangement links TRBV6-5 to TRBJ2-7; 7 bases line up with TRBD1. The V and J ends lost 6 bases and 11 bases, in that order; junction bases with no gene match: 10. Germline V gene sequence: CDR1 MNHEY, CDR2 SVGAGI. CDR3 length equals 12 residues. The CDR3 spells CASSQRQGEEYF. The DNA of the CDR3 is TGTGCCAGCAGCCAACGACAGGGAGAAGAGTACTTC.

This clonotype was detected a few times. The chain combines TRBV7-9 with TRBJ2-3, with D possibly being TRBD1 (6 bases). Germline V CDR1 and CDR2: SEHNR, FQNEAQ (reference sequence). CDR3 length equals 16 residues. The germline V and J ends were trimmed by 3 bases and 2 bases, with 15 bases remaining between them. DNA for the CDR3: TGTGCCAGCAGCTTTGATCCGGGACAACTCACAGATACGCAGTATTTT. Protein product: CASSFDPGQLTDTQYF. Filled out from reference TRBV7-9 and TRBJ2-3, the complete variable domain reads DTGVSQNPRHKITKRGQNVTFRCDPISEHNRLYWYRQTLGQGPEFLTYFQNEAQLEKSRLLSDRFSAERPKGSFSTLEIQRTEQGDSAMYLCASSFDPGQLTDTQYFGPGTRLTVL.

This clonotype was counted at least ten times. With a much larger clone just one base away, this may be a read error. The gene calls are TRBV3-1 and TRBJ2-1; 7 bases line up with TRBD2. CDR1 and CDR2 (germline): LGHDT, YNNKEL (reference sequence). The trim removed 3 bases at V and 13 bases at J, leaving 12 bases unmatched. The CDR3 covers 14 residues. DNA of the CDR3: TGTGCCAGCAGCCAGGGGGGGGACCAAGAGACCCAGTTCTTC. It is translated as CASSQGGDQETQFF.

This chain links TRBV7-2 with TRBJ2-1; D is ambiguous. V lost 8 bases and J lost 13, with 15 bases in between. The CDR3 contains 11 residues. Germline V gene data show CDR1 as SGHTA and CDR2 as FQGNSA. Written as DNA, the CDR3 is TGTGCCAGCGGCCTGGCGGCCGCTCAGTTCTTC. Translating it yields CASGLAAAQFF.

The DNA of the CDR3 is TGTGCCAGCAGTGACCCCGGGTCCTACAATGAGCAGTACTTC. It translates to CASSDPGSYNEQYF. This chain connects TRBV25-1 to TRBJ2-1, with no clear D. The end of the DNA aligns better with TRBJ2-7, so the J call may be wrong. The CDR3 runs 14 residues. Per germline, CDR1 MGHDK and CDR2 SYGVNS.

The J gene is TRBJ2-6, the V gene TRBV5-1; 7 nucleotides agree with TRBD1. The ends lost 4 bases at V and 4 bases at J; junction bases unmatched: 17. The germline V gene encodes CDR1 SGHRS and CDR2 YFSETQ. The CDR3 covers 19 residues. The CDR3: CASSRNRDRVGGGANVLTF. The CDR3 DNA sequence: TGCGCCAGCAGCCGCAATCGTGACAGGGTTGGAGGAGGGGCCAACGTCCTGACTTTC.

The V and J genes are TRBV27 and TRBJ1-2; TRBD1 is a possible D gene (6 bases). CDR1 MNHEY and CDR2 SMNVEV come from the germline V gene (reference sequence). The CDR3 sequence is 16 residues long. V was clipped by 4 bases and J by 2 bases, with 17 bases between them. CDR3 bases: TGTGCCAGCAGTTCCGGGGGGGGGCGGAGGAACTATGGCTACACCTTC. Protein sequence: CASSSGGGRRNYGYTF.

CDR3 DNA: TGTGCCAGCAGCTACTGGACAGGGGGGCATGAAGCTTTCTTT. It yields the protein CASSYWTGGHEAFF. The chain is built from TRBV7-9 and TRBJ1-1; 10 bases are a match to TRBD1. Germline V gene sequence: CDR1 SEHNR, CDR2 FQNEAQ (reference sequence). With V trimmed by 4 bases and J by 7 bases, 6 bases remained unmatched. The CDR3 runs 14 residues.

There are a few counts of this clonotype. The rearrangement links TRBV4-2 to TRBJ1-4; D may be TRBD1 (6 bases). The germline gives CDR1 LGHNA, CDR2 YNFKEQ. This CDR3 comprises 16 residues. V was trimmed by 0 bases and J by 7 bases, leaving 15 bases between them. CDR3 loop: CASSQEGTRGAEKLFF. CDR3 DNA sequence: TGTGCCAGCAGCCAAGAAGGGACCCGGGGGGCTGAAAAACTGTTTTTT.

The chain employs TRBV28 and TRBJ1-6, with unresolved D. V was cut by 10 bases and J by 11 bases, with 18 bases left in between. CDR3 length: 13 residues. Germline CDR1 is MDHEN and CDR2 is SYDVKM. In DNA, the CDR3 is TGTGCCACCCTACAACCCTCGACTACACCCCTCCACTTT. It encodes CATLQPSTTPLHF.

The genes are TRBV12-5 and TRBJ1-1; TRBD1 aligns across 9 bases. Trimming removed 2 bases from V and 3 bases from J; junction bases left unmatched: 1. The CDR3 has 14 residues. CDR1 is LGHNT and CDR2 is FRNRAP in the germline V gene. CDR3 nucleotide sequence: TGTGCTAGTGGTTTGCGACAGGGGGACACTGAAGCTTTCTTT. Encoded protein: CASGLRQGDTEAFF. Looking up the rest from reference TRBV12-5 and TRBJ1-1 gives the full variable domain: DARVTQTPRHKVTEMGQEVTMRCQPILGHNTVFWYRQTMMQGLELLAYFRNRAPLDDSGMPKDRFSAEMPDATLATLKIQPSEPRDSAVYFCASGLRQGDTEAFFGQGTRLTVV.

V is TRBV2 and J is TRBJ1-4, with TRBD1 as a possible D gene (5 bases). CDR1 SNHLY and CDR2 FYNNEI come from the germline V gene. This CDR3 is 14 amino acids long. The V gene lost 4 bases and the J gene lost 5 bases, with 11 bases spanning the gap. CDR3 sequence reads: CASSVGQGNEKLFF. In DNA, the CDR3 is TGTGCCAGCAGTGTTGGGCAGGGAAATGAAAAACTGTTTTTT.

The DNA for the CDR3 is TGTGCCAGCAGCGCACGGGAGGGCCGAGTCAATGAGCAGTTCTTC. This encodes CASSAREGRVNEQFF. The rearrangement uses TRBV3-1 and TRBJ2-1; 8 bases map to TRBD2. The germline V gene encodes CDR1 LGHDT and CDR2 YNNKEL (reference sequence). The trim removed 5 bases at V and 6 bases at J, leaving 9 bases unmatched. The CDR3 runs 15 residues.

This chain connects TRBV4-1 to TRBJ2-1, with TRBD2 matching 9 bases. The J segment lost 6 bases and the V segment lost 1 base, leaving 10 bases of the junction unmatched. The CDR3 length is 17 residues. The germline gives CDR1 MGHRA, CDR2 YSYEKL. CDR3 protein: CASSQGMARGGRNEQFF. The CDR3 coding sequence is TGCGCCAGCAGCCAAGGGATGGCGCGGGGGGGCCGCAATGAGCAGTTCTTC.